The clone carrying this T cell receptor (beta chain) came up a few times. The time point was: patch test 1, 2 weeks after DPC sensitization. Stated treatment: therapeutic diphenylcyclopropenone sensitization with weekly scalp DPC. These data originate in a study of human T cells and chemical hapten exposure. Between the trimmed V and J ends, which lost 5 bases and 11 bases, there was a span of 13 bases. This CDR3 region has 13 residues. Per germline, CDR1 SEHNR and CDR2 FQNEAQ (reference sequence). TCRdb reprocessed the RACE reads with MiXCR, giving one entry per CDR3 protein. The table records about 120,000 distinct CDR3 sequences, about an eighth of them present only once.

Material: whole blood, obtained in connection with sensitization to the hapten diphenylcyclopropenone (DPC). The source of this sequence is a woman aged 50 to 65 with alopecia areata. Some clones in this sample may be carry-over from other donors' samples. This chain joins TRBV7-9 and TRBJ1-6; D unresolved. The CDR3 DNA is TGTGCCAGCAGCCTGGATGAGGGTACACCCCTCCACTTT. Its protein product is CASSLDEGTPLHF.